A single sample gave rise to the 32 T cell receptor beta chains below, sequenced in a study of T-cell memory formation after mild COVID-19. TCRdb redid the calling of the 5' RACE reads with MiXCR, one entry per CDR3 protein. This sample has roughly 340,000 distinct CDR3 sequences, with around a fifth found just once. Material for sequencing was PBMCs or a T cell subset sorted from them (not recorded which). The receptors were gathered from a man in his late teens or twenties who had mild COVID-19 (a few samples of this study predate the infection). Cell type and time point are not known.

A few counts support this clonotype. The chain has TRBV7-2 and TRBJ1-5, with D perhaps matching TRBD1 (5 bases). The CDR3 is made up of 13 amino acids. The V gene lost 11 bases and the J gene lost 3 bases, with 14 bases spanning the gap. The germline gives CDR1 SGHTA, CDR2 FQGNSA. CDR3 loop: CAVRGSYNQPQHF. In nucleotides, the CDR3 is TGTGCCGTTCGGGGCAGTTACAATCAGCCCCAGCATTTT.

The chain's CDR3 is CASSLVWGAKAEKLFF. DNA of the CDR3: TGCGCCAGCAGCTTGGTCTGGGGGGCGAAGGCAGAAAAACTGTTTTTT. The chain recombines TRBV5-1 with TRBJ1-4; D possibly corresponds to TRBD1 (6 bases). CDR1 is SGHRS and CDR2 is YFSETQ in the germline V gene. This CDR3 is built from 16 residues. V was trimmed by 0 bases and J by 8 bases, leaving 17 bases between them.

The chain recombines TRBV7-8 with TRBJ2-1; weak D call: TRBD1 (5 bases). This CDR3 region has 15 residues. Germline lookup yields CDR1 SGHVS and CDR2 FQNEAQ. V was pared by 4 bases and J by 11 bases, with 21 bases between. CDR3 in DNA: TGTGCCAGCAGCTCCCGGAGCCGCAGGGCCACCCAGCAGTTCTTC. This gives the protein CASSSRSRRATQQFF.

CDR3 sequence reads: CASSLEGTSNEQYF. In nucleotides, the CDR3 is TGTGCCAGCAGTTTAGAAGGGACATCTAACGAGCAGTACTTC. The chain is built from TRBV12-3 or TRBV12-4 and TRBJ2-7, with D possibly TRBD1 on 6 matching bases. V lost 1 base to trimming and J lost 5 bases, with 12 bases between them. The CDR3 spans 14 residues.

The chain's CDR3 is CASAAGGDEQYF. The CDR3 region has the DNA TGTGCCAGCGCAGCTGGGGGGGACGAGCAGTACTTC. The chain is built from TRBV12-3 or TRBV12-4 and TRBJ2-7; TRBD2 agrees at 7 bases. V lost 8 bases to trimming and J lost 5 bases; unmatched junction nucleotides: 6. The CDR3 is 12 residues long.

There are a few counts of this clonotype. The chain employs TRBV12-3 or TRBV12-4 and TRBJ1-5; unclear D gene. The V gene lost 0 bases and the J gene lost 5 bases, with 8 bases spanning the gap. This CDR3 is built from 14 residues. In DNA, the CDR3 is TGTGCCAGCAGTTTAGCGACGGCAGATCAGCCCCAGCATTTT. Its translation: CASSLATADQPQHF.

CDR3 sequence (DNA): TGTGCCAGCTCACCGGGACTAGCGGGGGGAGCTAGACGGTTCTTC. It is translated as CASSPGLAGGARRFF. The chain uses TRBV12-3 or TRBV12-4 and TRBJ2-1, with 15 bases matching TRBD2. The CDR3 extends over 15 amino acids. V shed 8 bases and J 15 bases; nucleotides not matched to a gene: 14.

Points on this clonotype: This may arise from a read error, as a much more abundant clone is one base away. The chain links TRBV2 to TRBJ2-7; D is undetermined. CDR1 SNHLY and CDR2 FYNNEI come from the germline V gene. This CDR3 has 13 residues. CDR3 in amino acids: CDSTRSDGYEQYF. The CDR3, as DNA: TGTGACAGCACCAGATCGGACGGCTACGAGCAGTACTTC. Filled out from reference TRBV2 and TRBJ2-7, the complete variable domain reads EPEVTQTPSHQVTQMGQEVILRCVPISNHLYFYWYRQILGQKVEFLVSFYNNEISEKSEIFDDQFSVERPDGSNFTLKIRSTKLEDSAMYFCDSTRSDGYEQYFGPGTRLTVT.

CDR3 protein: CASSLRGGTNYEQYV. CDR3 nucleotide sequence: TGTGCCAGCAGCTTGCGGGGGGGGACCAACTACGAGCAGTACGTC. V usage is TRBV7-2 and J usage is TRBJ2-7; 9 positions agree with TRBD2. The germline V gene has CDR1 SGHTA and CDR2 FQGNSA. The CDR3 has 15 amino acids. The V and J ends lost 3 bases and 3 bases, in that order; junction bases with no gene match: 6.

The table lists this clonotype with a few counts. The V call is TRBV12-3 or TRBV12-4, the J call TRBJ1-2; D uncertain. CDR3 length: 13 residues. V was cut by 5 bases and J by 8 bases, with 15 bases left in between. The CDR3 spells CASSTRNLVGYTF. CDR3 sequence (DNA): TGTGCCAGCAGTACTCGAAACCTCGTGGGCTACACCTTC.

This clonotype was observed a handful of times. The V call is TRBV5-1, the J call TRBJ2-4, with 7 bases identical to TRBD2. This CDR3 is built from 13 residues. J lost 5 bases, V lost 5 bases, and 4 bases had no gene match. Germline V gives CDR1 SGHRS, CDR2 YFSETQ. The CDR3 is CASRRGGENIQYF. CDR3 in DNA: TGCGCCAGCAGGAGGGGAGGGGAAAACATTCAGTACTTC. Based on the CDR3 plus reference TRBV5-1 and TRBJ2-4, the full variable domain is KAGVTQTPRYLIKTRGQQVTLSCSPISGHRSVSWYQQTPGQGLQFLFEYFSETQRNKGNFPGRFSGRQFSNSRSEMNVSTLELGDSALYLCASRRGGENIQYFGAGTRLSVL.

This clonotype was counted many times. The chain joins TRBV5-1 to TRBJ2-5, with TRBD2 matching 9 bases. The V gene's germline CDR1 is SGHRS and CDR2 YFSETQ. This CDR3 is 14 amino acids long. J was trimmed by 3 bases and V by 0 bases; bases with no gene match: 0. CDR3 sequence: CASSLASGEETQYF. CDR3 coding DNA: TGCGCCAGCAGCTTGGCTAGCGGGGAAGAGACCCAGTACTTC. Full variable domain (remainder filled in from reference TRBV5-1 and TRBJ2-5): KAGVTQTPRYLIKTRGQQVTLSCSPISGHRSVSWYQQTPGQGLQFLFEYFSETQRNKGNFPGRFSGRQFSNSRSEMNVSTLELGDSALYLCASSLASGEETQYFGPGTRLLVL.

This clonotype was recorded a few times. The chain is built from TRBV27 and TRBJ2-1; D is uncertain. V was pared by 4 bases and J by 8 bases, with 21 bases between. The CDR3 totals 16 residues. Germline lookup yields CDR1 MNHEY and CDR2 SMNVEV (reference sequence). Here the CDR3 DNA reads TGTGCCAGCAGTTCCCCCACGACCGGCGTAATGCATGAGCAGTTCTTC. It codes for CASSSPTTGVMHEQFF.

This clonotype appeared a few times. The chain is built from TRBV7-9 and TRBJ2-3; D possibly matches TRBD1 or TRBD2 (6 bases each). The CDR3 totals 15 residues. V shed 5 bases and J shed 4 bases, with 16 bases lying between them. Germline V CDR1 and CDR2: SEHNR, FQNEAQ (reference sequence). The CDR3 sequence: CASSRGGTGADTQYF. CDR3 bases: TGTGCCAGCAGCCGAGGGGGGACCGGGGCAGATACGCAGTATTTT.

V gene TRBV7-9 combines with J gene TRBJ2-7; TRBD1 might be the D (6 bases). CDR1 is SEHNR and CDR2 is FQNEAQ in the germline V gene (reference sequence). V lost 1 base to trimming and J lost 2 bases, with 12 bases between them. There are 15 residues in the CDR3. CDR3 DNA sequence: TGTGCCAGCAGCTTAGGGGACACGGGGACCTACGAGCAGTACTTC. Its protein product is CASSLGDTGTYEQYF. The full variable domain, its missing parts supplied by reference TRBV7-9 and TRBJ2-7, is DTGVSQNPRHKITKRGQNVTFRCDPISEHNRLYWYRQTLGQGPEFLTYFQNEAQLEKSRLLSDRFSAERPKGSFSTLEIQRTEQGDSAMYLCASSLGDTGTYEQYFGPGTRLTVT.

This clonotype has at least ten counts. The chain employs TRBV5-1 and TRBJ2-5; D gene ambiguous. Germline V gene data show CDR1 as SGHRS and CDR2 as YFSETQ. CDR3 length equals 15 residues. V was shortened by 0 bases and J by 1 base, with 10 bases between the two germline ends. The CDR3 DNA sequence: TGCGCCAGCAGCTTGGCCGTTTTGACCCAAGAGACCCAGTACTTC. Translating gives CASSLAVLTQETQYF.

This clonotype occurred a few times. The genes are TRBV11-2 and TRBJ1-1; tentative D call: TRBD1 (6 bases). This CDR3 contains 15 residues. Germline CDR1 and CDR2: SGHAT and FQNNGV. With 7 bases removed from V and 0 bases from J, the gap between germline ends came to 15 bases. CDR3 sequence: CASIPTDSMNTEAFF. The CDR3 region has the DNA TGTGCCAGCATCCCCACGGACAGTATGAACACTGAAGCTTTCTTT.

The chain has TRBV7-3 and TRBJ2-1; D is ambiguous. V shed 0 bases and J shed 0 bases, with 6 bases lying between them. Germline values: CDR1 SGHTA, CDR2 FQGTGA. CDR3 length equals 15 residues. The CDR3: CASSLTGDSYNEQFF. Here the CDR3 DNA reads TGTGCCAGCAGCTTAACAGGTGACTCCTACAATGAGCAGTTCTTC.

The rearrangement joins TRBV5-1 to TRBJ1-1, with TRBD1 matching over 8 bases. CDR1 and CDR2 from the germline V gene are SGHRS and YFSETQ. The CDR3 spans 12 residues. With V trimmed by 2 bases and J by 8 bases, 2 bases remained unmatched. The CDR3 loop is CASSFHRGEAFF. CDR3 sequence (DNA): TGCGCCAGCAGCTTCCACAGGGGGGAAGCTTTCTTT.

This clonotype was seen a few times. The chain employs TRBV7-9 and TRBJ1-2, with unresolved D. The CDR3 length is 12 residues. V was shortened by 3 bases and J by 6 bases, with 8 bases between the two germline ends. Germline V lookup: CDR1 SEHNR, CDR2 FQNEAQ (reference sequence). The CDR3 sequence: CASSFFGNGYTF. The CDR3 nucleotides read TGTGCCAGCAGCTTTTTCGGCAATGGCTACACCTTC.

This clonotype has only a few counts. CDR3 coding DNA: TGTGCCAACGCCGGGGCCGTAAATCAGCCCCAGCATTTT. As protein: CANAGAVNQPQHF. V gene TRBV7-3 combines with J gene TRBJ1-5, with D perhaps matching TRBD1 (5 bases). CDR3 length equals 13 residues. Trimming stripped 10 bases from V and 4 bases from J, with 14 bases between. Germline V CDR1 and CDR2: SGHTA, FQGTGA.

This clonotype has only a few counts. The chain recombines TRBV7-2 with TRBJ1-4; the D gene is possibly TRBD1 (6 bases). The V gene lost 6 bases and the J gene lost 4 bases, with 15 bases spanning the gap. CDR3 size: 15 residues. Per the germline V gene, CDR1 is SGHTA and CDR2 is FQGNSA. The CDR3, as DNA: TGTGCCAGCAGACTGCTAAGGGGGGGTAATGAAAAACTGTTTTTT. Amino acids: CASRLLRGGNEKLFF.

The chain is built from TRBV7-8 and TRBJ1-2, with 7 bases fitting TRBD1. This CDR3 region has 15 residues. Germline values: CDR1 SGHVS, CDR2 FQNEAQ. The trim removed 5 bases at V and 0 bases at J, leaving 6 bases unmatched. The CDR3 DNA is TGTGCCAGCAGCCATATGGGACAGACTAACTATGGCTACACCTTC. Protein: CASSHMGQTNYGYTF.

The CDR3 sequence is CASSEVGGAGDTQYF. DNA of the CDR3: TGTGCCAGCAGTGAAGTCGGGGGCGCAGGGGATACGCAGTATTTT. The chain links TRBV2 to TRBJ2-3; perhaps D is TRBD1 or TRBD2 (6 bases each). V dropped 1 base and J dropped 6 bases, with 14 bases sitting between them. Germline assignment: CDR1 SNHLY and CDR2 FYNNEI. The CDR3 is made up of 15 amino acids.

This chain uses TRBV7-9 with TRBJ1-6; TRBD1 is a possible D gene (5 bases). V lost 3 bases to trimming and J lost 11 bases, with 14 bases between them. This CDR3 has 14 residues. The germline CDR1 and CDR2 sequences are SEHNR and FQNEAQ (reference sequence). CDR3 in amino acids: CASSLGQGLAPLHF. As DNA, the CDR3 is TGTGCCAGCAGCTTGGGTCAGGGTCTTGCACCCCTCCACTTT.

The rearrangement uses TRBV6-4 and TRBJ2-3, with TRBD2 identical over 10 bases. CDR3 length: 16 residues. Looked up from germline, CDR1 is MRHNA and CDR2 is SNTAGT. The J segment lost 3 bases and the V segment lost 8 bases, leaving 11 bases of the junction unmatched. CDR3 protein: CASLQTSGVRTDTQYF. CDR3 DNA sequence: TGTGCCAGCCTTCAAACTAGCGGGGTCCGTACAGATACGCAGTATTTT.

The chain is built from TRBV12-3 or TRBV12-4 and TRBJ2-3; tentative D call: TRBD2 (6 bases). This CDR3 spans 15 amino acids. The V and J ends lost 5 bases and 4 bases respectively, with 16 bases between them. This chain's CDR3 is CASSPGPGGPDTQYF. In DNA form, the CDR3 reads TGTGCCAGCAGTCCCGGGCCCGGAGGGCCAGATACGCAGTATTTT.

This clonotype was counted a few times. The gene calls are TRBV6-5 and TRBJ2-7; D gene unclear. The CDR3 sequence is 13 residues long. The V end was cut by 2 bases, the J end by 7 bases, with 12 bases between. The V gene's germline CDR1 is MNHEY and CDR2 SVGAGI. This chain's CDR3 is CASSYGSQVEQYF. CDR3 bases: TGTGCCAGCAGTTACGGCTCCCAGGTGGAGCAGTACTTC.

This clonotype was detected many times. The chain joins TRBV7-3 to TRBJ2-6; unclear D gene. The V end lost 5 bases, the J end lost 0 bases, and 8 bases lay between the germline ends. The CDR3 length is 15 residues. The germline V gene has CDR1 SGHTA and CDR2 FQGTGA. The CDR3 sequence is CASSRSRSGANVLTF. Here the CDR3 DNA reads TGTGCCAGCAGCCGATCGCGCTCTGGGGCCAACGTCCTGACTTTC.

V gene TRBV18 combines with J gene TRBJ2-7; 11 nucleotides match TRBD2. This CDR3 contains 15 residues. Per the germline V gene, CDR1 is KGHSH and CDR2 is LQKENI. The V and J ends lost 5 bases and 0 bases, in that order; junction bases with no gene match: 3. The CDR3 reads CASSATSGVSYEQYV. Here the CDR3 DNA reads TGTGCCAGCTCAGCGACTAGCGGGGTCTCCTACGAGCAGTACGTC.

This clonotype was counted only a few times. The chain carries TRBV7-2 and TRBJ1-3; D is perhaps TRBD1 (5 bases). The germline V and J ends were trimmed by 1 base and 0 bases, with 10 bases remaining between them. From germline, CDR1 is SGHTA and CDR2 FQGNSA. The CDR3 is made up of 16 amino acids. The CDR3 DNA follows: TGTGCCAGCAGCTTAGTCCCAGGGCCCTCTGGAAACACCATATATTTT. Its protein product is CASSLVPGPSGNTIYF.

This clonotype was observed a handful of times. The chain employs TRBV5-1 and TRBJ2-1; no firm D call. The CDR3 covers 12 residues. Germline lookup yields CDR1 SGHRS and CDR2 YFSETQ. V lost 2 bases to trimming and J lost 10 bases, with 10 bases between them. The CDR3 loop is CASSFPREEQFF. For the CDR3, the DNA is TGCGCCAGCAGCTTCCCCAGAGAAGAGCAGTTCTTC.